This T cell receptor (beta chain) was identified in a study of blood T cell repertoires in COVID-19. Study at large: Samples of COVID-19 (acute and convalescent) were obtained from the United States, Italy and Spain.

The V gene end was trimmed by 3 bases and the J gene end by 6 bases; junction bases not matched to a gene: 7. Germline CDR1 is KGHDR and CDR2 is SFDVKD. This CDR3 is built from 18 residues. In the source study's methods: Amplified reference gene primers provided the basis for estimating nucleated cell counts. Method: immunoSEQ multiplex PCR; TCRdb's copy keeps in-frame clones and lacks some. That table supplies the V and J calls and clone size; D and trimming were determined from the DNA. The profile shows tens of thousands of clones, approximately 81% of them singletons. This clonotype was obtained from a man aged 65 to 85 with COVID-19, enrolled during active disease. Sequencing used peripheral blood. V is TRBV24-1 and J is TRBJ2-2, with 15 bases that match TRBD2. The CDR3 DNA reads TGTGCCACCAGTGATCCCCTGCGGACTAGCGGGAGGGCCGGGGAGCTGTTTTTT. It translates to CATSDPLRTSGRAGELFF.